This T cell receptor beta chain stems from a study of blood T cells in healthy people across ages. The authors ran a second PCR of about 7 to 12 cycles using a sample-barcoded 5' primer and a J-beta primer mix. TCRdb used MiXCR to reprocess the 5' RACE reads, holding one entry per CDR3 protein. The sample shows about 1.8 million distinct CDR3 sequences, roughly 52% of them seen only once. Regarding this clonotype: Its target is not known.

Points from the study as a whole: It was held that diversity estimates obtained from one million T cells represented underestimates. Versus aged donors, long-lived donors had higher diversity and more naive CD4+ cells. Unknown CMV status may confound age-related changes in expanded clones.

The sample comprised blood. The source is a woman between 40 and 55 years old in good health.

In DNA form, the CDR3 reads TGCAGTGCTAGGAGGGTAGGGTCCTACGAGCAGTACTTC. This sequence encodes CSARRVGSYEQYF. The genes are TRBV20-1 and TRBJ2-7, with D possibly TRBD2 on 5 matching bases. V was cut by 3 bases and J by 1 base, with 10 bases left in between. In germline, CDR1 is DFQATT, CDR2 SNEGSKA (reference sequence). The CDR3 sequence is 13 residues long.